This T cell receptor (beta chain) came from a study of cytomegalovirus exposure and HLA in healthy donors. Germline lookup yields CDR1 SNHLY and CDR2 FYNNEI. V was trimmed by 4 bases and J by 8 bases, leaving 6 bases between them. The CDR3 totals 12 residues. The PCR made use of 60 Vbeta and 13 Jbeta primers. Some clones are missing from TCRdb's copy, which holds only in-frame ones; the method was immunoSEQ multiplex PCR. The sample contains around 140,000 clones, around 80% of which appear only once. Specimen: PBMCs. The TCR sequence derives from a female donor in good health and CMV-seronegative. The chain carries TRBV2 and TRBJ1-6, with D maybe TRBD1 (5 bases). The CDR3: CASSGQYSPLHF. The DNA for the CDR3 is TGTGCCAGCAGTGGACAGTATTCACCCCTCCACTTT.